This TCR beta chain was recovered during a study of T cells after yellow fever vaccination. Whole-study context: Those fractions that held only low numbers of cells were prepared using the SMART-Seq v4 Ultra Low Input RNA kit. Study conclusions and caveats: Weaker overall was a secondary response that nonetheless peaked faster, on day 5 versus 15.

From the 5' RACE reads, TCRdb called clonotypes with MiXCR, one entry per CDR3 protein. The sample includes more than 45,000 distinct CDR3 sequences, around 5.4% of them seen just once. The CDR3 totals 16 residues. V lost 3 bases, J lost 2 bases, and 20 bases lay in between. Germline-derived CDR1 and CDR2 are DFQATT and SNEGSKA (reference sequence). This clonotype was detected only a few times. The sequence came from a young man who received the YFV17D yellow fever vaccine. The rearrangement links TRBV20-1 to TRBJ2-7; TRBD1 might be the D (5 bases). This specimen consisted of PBMCs, either bulk or a sorted T-cell subset (CD4+, CD8+, memory, or dextramer-sorted; not recorded which), obtained on the day of the yellow fever booster vaccination. CDR3 sequence: CSASSVKDINPYEQYV. The CDR3 region has the DNA TGCAGTGCTAGCTCCGTCAAGGACATAAATCCCTACGAGCAGTACGTC.